The 15 T cell receptor beta chains in this list originate from one sample, sequenced in a study of response to subunit inactivated influenza vaccine. A single record per CDR3 protein comes from TCRdb applying MiXCR to the RT-PCR reads. The table lists 300,000 to 350,000 distinct CDR3 sequences, about 20% of them singletons. The sample here was PBMCs from blood, taken less than 22 months after vaccination. These receptors came from a man aged 45 to 70 who received an inactivated influenza vaccine.

This clonotype was found many times. J is TRBJ1-6 and V is TRBV28, with D tentatively TRBD1 (6 bases). The germline V gene encodes CDR1 MDHEN and CDR2 SYDVKM. The CDR3 has 17 residues. The V end lost 4 bases, the J end lost 7 bases, and 20 bases lay between the germline ends. The CDR3 DNA reads as TGTGCCAGCAGTTCCCCATCGGGAGGGGGACGGAATTCACCCCTCCACTTT. Its translation is CASSSPSGGGRNSPLHF. The entire variable domain, with the rest obtained from reference TRBV28 and TRBJ1-6, is as follows: DVKVTQSSRYLVKRTGEKVFLECVQDMDHENMFWYRQDPGLGLRLIYFSYDVKMKEKGDIPEGYSVSREKKERFSLILESASTNQTSMYLCASSSPSGGGRNSPLHFGNGTRLTVT.

This clonotype was observed a handful of times. CDR3 sequence reads: CATSRGLDSAEAFF. The CDR3 DNA reads TGTGCCACCAGCAGAGGGCTGGACAGCGCTGAAGCTTTCTTT. V gene TRBV15 combines with J gene TRBJ1-1; maybe TRBD1 (6 bases). There are 14 residues in the CDR3. Germline-derived CDR1 and CDR2 are LNHNV and YYDKDF (reference sequence). Deletions cut 1 base from V and 6 bases from J, with 12 bases between.

The chain uses TRBV15 and TRBJ2-4, with 7 bases aligning to TRBD1. Germline V gene data show CDR1 as LNHNV and CDR2 as YYDKDF (reference sequence). V lost 2 bases, J lost 1 base, and 8 bases stayed unmatched. The CDR3 runs to 17 residues. CDR3 DNA: TGTGCCACCAGCAGATCGACAGGGAGACAGGCCAAAAACATTCAGTACTTC. It codes for CATSRSTGRQAKNIQYF.

J is TRBJ2-7 and V is TRBV28; possibly TRBD2 for D (5 bases). Germline CDR1 is MDHEN and CDR2 is SYDVKM. This CDR3 contains 13 residues. V was cut by 7 bases and J by 3 bases, with 13 bases left in between. CDR3 amino acids: CASKPSGIYEQYF. CDR3 sequence (DNA): TGTGCCAGCAAGCCCTCGGGAATCTACGAGCAGTACTTC. Filled out from reference TRBV28 and TRBJ2-7, the complete variable domain reads DVKVTQSSRYLVKRTGEKVFLECVQDMDHENMFWYRQDPGLGLRLIYFSYDVKMKEKGDIPEGYSVSREKKERFSLILESASTNQTSMYLCASKPSGIYEQYFGPGTRLTVT.

In its sample, this clonotype was seen many times. The rearrangement joins TRBV6-5 to TRBJ1-1, with a tentative D call TRBD1 (6 bases). CDR1 MNHEY and CDR2 SVGAGI come from the germline V gene. The CDR3 is 16 amino acids. V was clipped by 1 base and J by 7 bases, with 19 bases between them. The CDR3 DNA reads TGTGCCAGCAGTTACTTCACACGGGGGGGGGCCCTTGAAGCTTTCTTT. Amino acids: CASSYFTRGGALEAFF.

This clonotype was seen a handful of times. The chain uses TRBV20-1 and TRBJ1-1; no clear D gene. Trimming pared 3 bases from V and 0 bases from J, leaving 8 bases between. The CDR3 sequence is 13 residues long. Germline-derived CDR1 and CDR2 are DFQATT and SNEGSKA (reference sequence). CDR3 protein: CSARTTMNTEAFF. The CDR3 bases are TGCAGTGCTAGGACCACGATGAACACTGAAGCTTTCTTT.

This chain uses TRBV27 with TRBJ1-1; 8 positions agree with TRBD1. The junction had 7 bases not matched to a gene; V was cut back by 5 bases and J by 5 bases. Germline V gives CDR1 MNHEY, CDR2 SMNVEV (reference sequence). This CDR3 contains 14 residues. The CDR3 reads CASSPRTGWTEAFF. In DNA, the CDR3 is TGTGCCAGCAGTCCAAGGACAGGGTGGACTGAAGCTTTCTTT.

The chain recombines TRBV4-1 with TRBJ2-2, with TRBD1 as a possible D gene (5 bases). The germline V and J ends were trimmed by 5 bases and 2 bases, with 15 bases remaining between them. Looked up from germline, CDR1 is MGHRA and CDR2 is YSYEKL. The CDR3 spans 16 residues. The CDR3 DNA is TGCGCCAGCAGCTTAAGTGGGCAGGGTAACACCGGGGAGCTGTTTTTT. It codes for CASSLSGQGNTGELFF.

In this sample, this clonotype turned up a few times. This chain links TRBV23-1 with TRBJ2-7; D unclear. TRBV23-1 is given ORF status, its function remaining uncertain. The CDR3 extends over 15 amino acids. V lost 2 bases to trimming and J lost 5 bases, with 16 bases between them. This chain's CDR3 is CASSQPGPPKNEQYF. CDR3 nucleotide sequence: TGCGCCAGCAGTCAACCCGGGCCCCCTAAAAACGAGCAGTACTTC.

This clonotype was seen many times. The V gene is TRBV28, the J gene TRBJ1-4; 7 bases are a match to TRBD1. This CDR3 contains 17 residues. The ends lost 2 bases at V and 12 bases at J; junction bases unmatched: 18. Germline lookup yields CDR1 MDHEN and CDR2 SYDVKM. The CDR3 sequence: CASSLVILDREGEELFF. As DNA, the CDR3 is TGTGCCAGCAGTTTAGTAATTCTCGACAGGGAAGGAGAGGAACTGTTTTTT.

This rearrangement joins TRBV5-1 to TRBJ2-7, with a tentative D call TRBD2 (7 bases). CDR3 length: 13 amino acids. Deletions cut 4 bases from V and 3 bases from J, with 11 bases between. Looked up from germline, CDR1 is SGHRS and CDR2 is YFSETQ. This chain's CDR3 is CASSPGGYYEQYF. The CDR3 DNA is TGCGCCAGCAGCCCGGGGGGCTACTACGAGCAGTACTTC.

This clonotype was picked up a small number of times. The genes are TRBV6-5 and TRBJ2-1, with 11 bases lining up with TRBD2. CDR1 MNHEY and CDR2 SVGAGI come from the germline V gene. V gave up 0 bases and J gave up 9 bases; unmatched junction bases: 7. The CDR3 is 16 residues long. Here the CDR3 DNA reads TGTGCCAGCAGTTACTCGATCCTAGCGGGGGGTCTTGAGCAGTTCTTC. This sequence encodes CASSYSILAGGLEQFF.

This clonotype was detected ten times or more. Here the CDR3 reads CSASPGINTEAFF. CDR3 nucleotides: TGCAGTGCTAGTCCGGGGATTAACACTGAAGCTTTCTTT. The chain combines TRBV20-1 with TRBJ1-1; D is unresolved. V dropped 3 bases and J dropped 2 bases, with 10 bases sitting between them. This CDR3 spans 13 amino acids. Germline lookup yields CDR1 DFQATT and CDR2 SNEGSKA (reference sequence).

This clonotype was detected a few times. The genes are TRBV9 and TRBJ2-1, with D perhaps being TRBD1 or TRBD2 (5 bases each). The CDR3 spans 14 residues. V was trimmed by 0 bases and J by 4 bases, leaving 8 bases between them. CDR1 is SGDLS, CDR2 YYNGEE, per germline. CDR3 sequence (DNA): TGTGCCAGCAGCGTAGCGGGGACGTACAATGAGCAGTTCTTC. Translation: CASSVAGTYNEQFF.

This chain connects TRBV3-1 to TRBJ2-1; the match to TRBD1 covers 9 bases. Germline assignment: CDR1 LGHDT and CDR2 YNNKEL (reference sequence). There are 15 residues in the CDR3. With V trimmed by 4 bases and J by 6 bases, 7 bases remained unmatched. CDR3 DNA: TGTGCCAGCAGCCCCGGGACAGGGAAGACCAATGAGCAGTTCTTC. Amino acid sequence: CASSPGTGKTNEQFF.